The source of this T cell receptor (beta chain) is a study of PD-1 blockade in classical Hodgkin lymphoma (dated by TCRdb to 2020 to 2022). Notes on the research overall: Nivolumab dosing was 3 mg/kg intravenously every 2 weeks, continuing until either disease progression or unacceptable toxicity. A peripheral blood immune signature of response to PD-1 blockade in classical Hodgkin lymphoma was defined using TCR beta sequencing and CyTOF.

The time point label of this sample denotes: cycle 2 day 1 (C2D1) of nivolumab. Every trial patient had relapsed after autologous stem cell transplantation, and cohorts A, B and C differed in prior brentuximab vedotin exposure. The trial cohort comprised 56 patients with relapsed/refractory classical Hodgkin lymphoma whose best overall responses were complete response, partial response or progressive disease. In the multi-cohort phase II CheckMate 205 trial, trial patients received single-agent nivolumab. An independent review committee assessed best overall response by applying the 2007 International Working Group response criteria. Trial PBMCs were collected just before the start of nivolumab (C1D1) and during therapy at cycle 2 day 1 and cycle 4 day 1. Peripheral blood was collected in 8 mL Vacutainer Cell Preparation Tubes, from which PBMCs were isolated by centrifugation and then cryopreserved.

From the cysteine through the phenylalanine, the CDR3 covers 14 amino acids. The sequence is cut down to CDR3 DNA, 42 bases in frame from base 1. CDR1 LGHNA and CDR2 YNFKEQ are derived from the germline V gene. Trimming at the junction amounts to 2 bases on V and 2 bases on J, and the germline ends lie 9 bases apart. Genomic DNA was isolated using the Qiagen DNeasy kit from unsorted PBMCs as well as from negatively selected CD4+ and CD8+ fractions. TCR beta CDR3 regions were subjected to amplification by immunoSEQ multiplex PCR with primers that anneal to V and J segments. A synthetic immune receptor repertoire was used to minimize amplification bias, and any remaining bias was removed computationally after sequencing. The study's processing was this. Custom Python scripts were used to quantify repertoire diversity as the Shannon entropy index. Unsorted, CD4+ and CD8+ repertoires were examined separately, except in combined analyses, for which CD4+ and CD8+ sequences were merged in silico. Clonal expansion was defined as at least a 2-fold frequency increase after treatment relative to C1D1, with a pseudocount of 0.5 for undetected baseline clones. Singleton clones were defined as clones with 0 or 1 copy at C1D1, and non-singleton clones were defined as clones with 2 or more copies. Clones expanded in unsorted samples were labelled as CD4+, CD8+ or unknown by matching protein sequences in sorted samples from the same patient. Wilcoxon tests were applied to paired samples to test diversity changes from C1D1 to C4D1. This immuneACCESS table, as held by TCRdb, lists in-frame sequences with V and J called but not all clones. Of the missing ones, under half trace to an unresolved V gene in checked studies; the others have no known cause. V and J calls and clone size are as listed in that table; D and trimming were resolved from the DNA. Within this sample are 90,000 to 100,000 clones, with approximately 92% of them counted one time only. The ten top clones hold 9.5% to 12% of the sample.

Concerning this clone itself: Its antigen is still unknown. Per-base qualities were not stored, and no clone one base away is much larger.

On the study overall, not on this receptor specifically: Baseline diversity similar to that of newly diagnosed patients was observed in trial patients achieving complete response, whereas significantly lower diversity was observed in partial responders and progressors. Baseline TCR diversity was reported as lower in newly diagnosed patients than in healthy donors, and lower still in relapsed/refractory patients. The study was limited to a single clinical trial cohort, and causes of repertoire differences, possibly disease activity or prior therapy, remained undefined. A significant rise by C4D1 was seen in CD4+ but not CD8+ TCR diversity (p=0.0027 vs p=0.16), with the rise being most apparent in complete responders (p=0.02). Patients starting nivolumab less than 1 year after ASCT had lower diversity and were excluded from later analyses to avoid confounding by immune reconstitution.

Source: peripheral blood mononuclear cells (PBMCs), taken before the second cycle of nivolumab. This receptor was obtained from a human donor with classical Hodgkin lymphoma. Recombination linked TRBV4-2 to TRBJ1-2, with TRBD1 tentatively as D gene (6 bases match). The bases read TGTGCCAGCAGCCAACGGACAGCCAACTATGGCTACACCTTC. This gives the protein CASSQRTANYGYTF.